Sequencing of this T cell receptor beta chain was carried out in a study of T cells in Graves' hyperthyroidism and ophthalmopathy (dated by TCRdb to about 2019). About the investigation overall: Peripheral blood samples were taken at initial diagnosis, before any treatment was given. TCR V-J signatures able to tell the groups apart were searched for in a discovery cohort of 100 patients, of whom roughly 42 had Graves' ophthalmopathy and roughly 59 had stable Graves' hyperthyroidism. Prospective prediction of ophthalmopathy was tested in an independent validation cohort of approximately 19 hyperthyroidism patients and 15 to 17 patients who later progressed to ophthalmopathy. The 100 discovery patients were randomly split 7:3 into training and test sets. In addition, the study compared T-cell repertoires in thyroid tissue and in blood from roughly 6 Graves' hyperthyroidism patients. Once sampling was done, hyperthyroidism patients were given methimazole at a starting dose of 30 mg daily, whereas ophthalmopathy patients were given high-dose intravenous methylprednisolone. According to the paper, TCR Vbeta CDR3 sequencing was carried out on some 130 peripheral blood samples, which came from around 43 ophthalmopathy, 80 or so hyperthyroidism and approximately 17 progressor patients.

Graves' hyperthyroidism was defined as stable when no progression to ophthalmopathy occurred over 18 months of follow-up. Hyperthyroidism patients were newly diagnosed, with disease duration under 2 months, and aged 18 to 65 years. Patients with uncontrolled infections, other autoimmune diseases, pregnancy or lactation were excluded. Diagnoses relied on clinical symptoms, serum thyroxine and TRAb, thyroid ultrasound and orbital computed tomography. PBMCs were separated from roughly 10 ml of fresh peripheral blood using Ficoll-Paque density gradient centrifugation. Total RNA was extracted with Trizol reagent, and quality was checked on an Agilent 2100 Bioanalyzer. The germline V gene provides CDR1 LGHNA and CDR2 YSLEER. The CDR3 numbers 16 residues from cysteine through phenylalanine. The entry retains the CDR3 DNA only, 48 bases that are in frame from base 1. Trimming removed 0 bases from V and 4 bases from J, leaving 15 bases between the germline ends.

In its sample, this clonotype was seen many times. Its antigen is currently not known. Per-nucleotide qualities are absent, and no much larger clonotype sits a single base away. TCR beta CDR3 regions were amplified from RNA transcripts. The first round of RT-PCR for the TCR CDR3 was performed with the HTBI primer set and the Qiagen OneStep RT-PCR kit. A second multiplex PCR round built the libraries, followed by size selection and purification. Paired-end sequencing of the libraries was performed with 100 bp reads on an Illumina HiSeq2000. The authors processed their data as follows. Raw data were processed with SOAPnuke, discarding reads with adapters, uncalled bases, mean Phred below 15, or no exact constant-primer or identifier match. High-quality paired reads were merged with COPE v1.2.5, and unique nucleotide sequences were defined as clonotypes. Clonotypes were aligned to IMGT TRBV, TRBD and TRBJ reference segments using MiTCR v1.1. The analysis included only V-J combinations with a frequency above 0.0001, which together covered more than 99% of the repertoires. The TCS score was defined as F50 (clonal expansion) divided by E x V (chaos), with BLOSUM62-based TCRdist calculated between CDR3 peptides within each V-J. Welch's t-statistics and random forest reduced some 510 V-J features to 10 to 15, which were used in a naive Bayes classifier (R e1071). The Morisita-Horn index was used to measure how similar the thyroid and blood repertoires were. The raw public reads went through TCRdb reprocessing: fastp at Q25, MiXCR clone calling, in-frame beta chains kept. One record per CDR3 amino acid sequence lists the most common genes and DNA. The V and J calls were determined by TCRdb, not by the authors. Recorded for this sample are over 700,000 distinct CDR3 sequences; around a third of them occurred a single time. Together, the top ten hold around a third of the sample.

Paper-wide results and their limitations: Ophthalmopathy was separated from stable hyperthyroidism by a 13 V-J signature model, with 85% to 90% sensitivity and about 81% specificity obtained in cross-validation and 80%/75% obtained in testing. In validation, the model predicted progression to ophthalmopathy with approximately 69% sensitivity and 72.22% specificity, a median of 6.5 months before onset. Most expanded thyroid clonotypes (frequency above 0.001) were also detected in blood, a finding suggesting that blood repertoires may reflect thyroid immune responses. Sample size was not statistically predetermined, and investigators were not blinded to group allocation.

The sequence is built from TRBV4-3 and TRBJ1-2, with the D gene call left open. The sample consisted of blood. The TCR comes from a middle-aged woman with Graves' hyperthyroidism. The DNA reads TGCGCCAGCAGCCAAGATCAGACCGGAGTTGGCTATGGCTACACCTTC. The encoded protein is CASSQDQTGVGYGYTF.